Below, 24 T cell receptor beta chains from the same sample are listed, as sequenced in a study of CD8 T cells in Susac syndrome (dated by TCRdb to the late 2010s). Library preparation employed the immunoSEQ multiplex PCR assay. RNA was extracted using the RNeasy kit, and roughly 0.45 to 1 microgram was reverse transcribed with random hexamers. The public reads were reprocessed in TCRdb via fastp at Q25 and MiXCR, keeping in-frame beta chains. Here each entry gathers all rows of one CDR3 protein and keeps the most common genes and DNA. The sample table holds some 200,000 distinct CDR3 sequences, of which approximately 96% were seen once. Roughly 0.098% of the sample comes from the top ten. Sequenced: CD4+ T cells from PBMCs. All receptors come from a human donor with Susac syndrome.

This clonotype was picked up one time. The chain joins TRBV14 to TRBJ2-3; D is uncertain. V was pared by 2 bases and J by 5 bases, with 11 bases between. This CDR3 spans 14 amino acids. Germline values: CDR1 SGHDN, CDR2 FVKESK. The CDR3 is CASSQLGAGDTQYF. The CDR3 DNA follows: TGTGCCAGCAGCCAATTGGGTGCCGGAGATACGCAGTATTTT.

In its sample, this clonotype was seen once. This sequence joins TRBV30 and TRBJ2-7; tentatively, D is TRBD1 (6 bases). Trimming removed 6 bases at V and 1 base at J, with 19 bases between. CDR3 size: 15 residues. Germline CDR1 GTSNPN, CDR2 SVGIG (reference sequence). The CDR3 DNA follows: TGTGCCTGCTCCTATAACAGGGTATATTCCTACGAGCAGTACTTC. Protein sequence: CACSYNRVYSYEQYF.

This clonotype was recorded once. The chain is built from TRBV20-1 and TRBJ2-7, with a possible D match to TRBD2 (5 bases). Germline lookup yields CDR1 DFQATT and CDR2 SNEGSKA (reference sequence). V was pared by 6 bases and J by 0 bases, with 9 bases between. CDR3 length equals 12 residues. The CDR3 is CSAPRDSYEQYF. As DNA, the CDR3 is TGCAGTGCCCCCCGGGACTCCTACGAGCAGTACTTC.

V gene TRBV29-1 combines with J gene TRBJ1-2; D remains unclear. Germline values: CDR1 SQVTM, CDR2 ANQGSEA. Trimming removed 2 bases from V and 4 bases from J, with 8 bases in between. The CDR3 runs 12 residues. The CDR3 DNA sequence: TGCAGCGTTGAACTCACAAGCTATGGCTACACCTTC. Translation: CSVELTSYGYTF.

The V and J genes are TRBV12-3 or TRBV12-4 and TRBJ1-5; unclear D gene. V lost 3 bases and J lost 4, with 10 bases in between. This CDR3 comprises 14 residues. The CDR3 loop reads CASSFDGRNQPQHF. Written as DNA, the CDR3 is TGTGCCAGCAGTTTTGACGGACGGAATCAGCCCCAGCATTTT.

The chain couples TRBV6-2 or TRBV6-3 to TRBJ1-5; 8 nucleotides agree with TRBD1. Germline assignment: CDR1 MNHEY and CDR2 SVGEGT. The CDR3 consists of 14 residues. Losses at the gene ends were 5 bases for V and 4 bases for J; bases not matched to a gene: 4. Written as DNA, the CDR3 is TGTGCCAGCAGTACCGGGACAGGTAATCAGCCCCAGCATTTT. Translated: CASSTGTGNQPQHF.

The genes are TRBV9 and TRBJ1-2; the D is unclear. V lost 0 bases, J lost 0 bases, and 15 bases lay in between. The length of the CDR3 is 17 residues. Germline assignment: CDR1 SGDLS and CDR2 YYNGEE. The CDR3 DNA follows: TGTGCCAGCAGCGTAGATGGAGGACGCAGGACTAACTATGGCTACACCTTC. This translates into CASSVDGGRRTNYGYTF.

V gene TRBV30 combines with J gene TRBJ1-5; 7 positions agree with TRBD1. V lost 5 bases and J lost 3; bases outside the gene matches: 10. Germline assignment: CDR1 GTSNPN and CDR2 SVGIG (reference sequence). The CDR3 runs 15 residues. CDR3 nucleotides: TGTGCCTGGTCGGTTGGGGACAGACTCAATCAGCCCCAGCATTTT. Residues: CAWSVGDRLNQPQHF. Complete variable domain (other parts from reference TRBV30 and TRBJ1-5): SQTIHQWPATLVQPVGSPLSLECTVEGTSNPNLYWYRQAAGRGLQLLFYSVGIGQISSEVPQNLSASRPQDRQFILSSKKLLLSDSGFYLCAWSVGDRLNQPQHFGDGTRLSIL.

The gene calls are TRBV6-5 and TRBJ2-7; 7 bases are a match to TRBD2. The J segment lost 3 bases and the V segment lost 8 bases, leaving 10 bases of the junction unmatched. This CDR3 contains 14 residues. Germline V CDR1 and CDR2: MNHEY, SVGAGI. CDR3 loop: CASSSGGTNYEQYF. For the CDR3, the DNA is TGTGCCAGCTCGTCCGGGGGGACTAACTACGAGCAGTACTTC.

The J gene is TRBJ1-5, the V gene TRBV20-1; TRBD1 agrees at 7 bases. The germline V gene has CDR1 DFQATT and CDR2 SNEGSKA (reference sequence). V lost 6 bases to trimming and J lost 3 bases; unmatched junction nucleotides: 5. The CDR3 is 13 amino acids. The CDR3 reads CSATQGTNQPQHF. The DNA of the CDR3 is TGCAGTGCCACACAGGGGACCAATCAGCCCCAGCATTTT.

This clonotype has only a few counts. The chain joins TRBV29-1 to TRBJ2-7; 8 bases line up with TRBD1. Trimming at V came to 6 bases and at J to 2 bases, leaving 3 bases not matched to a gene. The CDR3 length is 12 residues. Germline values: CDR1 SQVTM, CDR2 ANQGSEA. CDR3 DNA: TGCAGCGTCAACAGGGGGACCTACGAGCAGTACTTC. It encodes CSVNRGTYEQYF.

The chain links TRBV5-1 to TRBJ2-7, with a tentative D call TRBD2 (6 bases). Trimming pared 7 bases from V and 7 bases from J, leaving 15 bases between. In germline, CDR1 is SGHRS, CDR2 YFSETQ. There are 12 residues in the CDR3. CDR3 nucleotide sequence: TGCGCCAGCGGGACTCCCTCGGGTGAGCAGTACTTC. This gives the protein CASGTPSGEQYF.

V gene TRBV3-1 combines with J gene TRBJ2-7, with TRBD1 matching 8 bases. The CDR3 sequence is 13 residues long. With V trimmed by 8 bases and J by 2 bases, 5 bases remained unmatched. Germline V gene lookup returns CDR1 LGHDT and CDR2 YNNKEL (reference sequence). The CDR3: CASRRTGPYEQYF. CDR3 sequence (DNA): TGTGCCAGCCGTCGGACAGGGCCCTACGAGCAGTACTTC.

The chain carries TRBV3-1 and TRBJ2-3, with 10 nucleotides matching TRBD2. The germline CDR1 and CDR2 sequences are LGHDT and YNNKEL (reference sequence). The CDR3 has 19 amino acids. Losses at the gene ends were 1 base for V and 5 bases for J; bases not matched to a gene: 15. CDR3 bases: TGTGCCAGCAGCCAAGTCGCCAGCCGTGGACTAGCGGCTTTAGATACGCAGTATTTT. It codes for CASSQVASRGLAALDTQYF.

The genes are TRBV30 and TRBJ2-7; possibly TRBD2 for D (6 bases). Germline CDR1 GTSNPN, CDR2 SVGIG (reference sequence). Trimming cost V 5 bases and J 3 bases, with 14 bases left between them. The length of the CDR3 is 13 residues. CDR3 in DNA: TGTGCCTGGGGGGGGATGGGGGACTACGAGCAGTACTTC. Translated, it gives CAWGGMGDYEQYF. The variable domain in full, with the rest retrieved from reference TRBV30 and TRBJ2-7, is SQTIHQWPATLVQPVGSPLSLECTVEGTSNPNLYWYRQAAGRGLQLLFYSVGIGQISSEVPQNLSASRPQDRQFILSSKKLLLSDSGFYLCAWGGMGDYEQYFGPGTRLTVT.

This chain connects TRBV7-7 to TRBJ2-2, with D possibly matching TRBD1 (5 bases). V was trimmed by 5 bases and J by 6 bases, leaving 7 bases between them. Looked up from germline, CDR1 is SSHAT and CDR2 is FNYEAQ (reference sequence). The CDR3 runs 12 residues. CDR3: CASSKGAGELFF. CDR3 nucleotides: TGTGCCAGCAGCAAAGGGGCCGGGGAGCTGTTTTTT. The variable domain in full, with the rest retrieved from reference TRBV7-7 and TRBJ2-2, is GAGVSQSPRYKVTKRGQDVTLRCDPISSHATLYWYQQALGQGPEFLTYFNYEAQPDKSGLPSDRFSAERPEGSISTLTIQRTEQRDSAMYRCASSKGAGELFFGEGSRLTVL.

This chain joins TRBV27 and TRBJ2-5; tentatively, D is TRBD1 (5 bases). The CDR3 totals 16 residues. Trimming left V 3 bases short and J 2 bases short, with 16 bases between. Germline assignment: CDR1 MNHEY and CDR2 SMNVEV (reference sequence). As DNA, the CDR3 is TGTGCCAGCAGTTTGGTCTGGGGCGCAAGGCAAGAGACCCAGTACTTC. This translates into CASSLVWGARQETQYF.

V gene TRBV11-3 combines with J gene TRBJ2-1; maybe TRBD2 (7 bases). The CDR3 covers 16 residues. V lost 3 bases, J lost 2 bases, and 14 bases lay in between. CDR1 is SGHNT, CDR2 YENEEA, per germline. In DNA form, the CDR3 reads TGTGCCAGCAGCTTGGGTGGCGGGGGCCCCTACAATGAGCAGTTCTTC. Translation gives CASSLGGGGPYNEQFF.

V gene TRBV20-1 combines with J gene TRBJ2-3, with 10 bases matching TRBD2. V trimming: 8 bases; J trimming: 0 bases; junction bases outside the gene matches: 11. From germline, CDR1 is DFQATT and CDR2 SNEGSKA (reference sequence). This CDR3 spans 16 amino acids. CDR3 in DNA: TGCAGTACACAGACCGAGCGGGGGGGCAGCACAGATACGCAGTATTTT. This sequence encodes CSTQTERGGSTDTQYF.

The CDR3 nucleotides read TGTGCCAGCAGCCCAAACAGGGGACGCAGGGGGACCGGGGAGCTGTTTTTT. Its translation: CASSPNRGRRGTGELFF. The chain has TRBV7-3 and TRBJ2-2; TRBD1 matches 7 bases. Germline trimming cut 5 bases from V and 5 bases from J; bases unmatched to any gene: 14. Germline V gene data show CDR1 as SGHTA and CDR2 as FQGTGA. The CDR3 loop spans 17 amino acids.

Here the CDR3 reads CASSSGLVAEETQYF. The DNA of the CDR3 is TGCGCCAGCAGCTCTGGCCTCGTAGCGGAAGAGACCCAGTACTTC. The V and J genes are TRBV5-1 and TRBJ2-5; the D gene is possibly TRBD2 (6 bases). The CDR3 has 15 amino acids. Trimming removed 3 bases from V and 3 bases from J, with 15 bases in between. CDR1 and CDR2 from the germline V gene are SGHRS and YFSETQ.

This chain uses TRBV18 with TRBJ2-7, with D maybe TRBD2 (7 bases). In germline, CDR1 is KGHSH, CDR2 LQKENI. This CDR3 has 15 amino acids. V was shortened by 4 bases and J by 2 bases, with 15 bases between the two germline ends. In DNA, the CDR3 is TGTGCCAGCTCACAAAAACAGGGAGGGACCTACGAGCAGTACTTC. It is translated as CASSQKQGGTYEQYF.

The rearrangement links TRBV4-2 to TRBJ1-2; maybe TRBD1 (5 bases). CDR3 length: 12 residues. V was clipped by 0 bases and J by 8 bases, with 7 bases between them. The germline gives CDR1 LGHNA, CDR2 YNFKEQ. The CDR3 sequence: CASSQEGVGYTF. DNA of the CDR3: TGTGCCAGCAGCCAAGAAGGGGTGGGCTACACCTTC.

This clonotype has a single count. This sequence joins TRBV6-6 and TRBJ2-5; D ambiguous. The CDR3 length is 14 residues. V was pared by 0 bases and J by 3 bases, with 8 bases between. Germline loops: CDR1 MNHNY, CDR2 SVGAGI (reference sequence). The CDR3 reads CASSYSIGKETQYF. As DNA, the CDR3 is TGTGCCAGCAGTTACTCGATTGGAAAAGAGACCCAGTACTTC.